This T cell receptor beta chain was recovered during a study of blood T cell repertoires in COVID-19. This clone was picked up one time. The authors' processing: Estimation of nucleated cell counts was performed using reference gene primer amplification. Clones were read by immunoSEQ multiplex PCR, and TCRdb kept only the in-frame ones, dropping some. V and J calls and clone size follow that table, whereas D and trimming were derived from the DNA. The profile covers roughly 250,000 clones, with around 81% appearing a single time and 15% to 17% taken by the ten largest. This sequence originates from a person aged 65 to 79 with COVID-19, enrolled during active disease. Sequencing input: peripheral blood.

The CDR3 spells CASSLRAEVNYGYTF. The CDR3 nucleotides read TGTGCCAGCTCACTTCGAGCCGAAGTAAACTATGGCTACACCTTC. The rearrangement uses TRBV18 and TRBJ1-2; D is uncertain. Trimming cost V 4 bases and J 2 bases, with 14 bases left between them. Germline CDR1 is KGHSH and CDR2 is LQKENI. The CDR3 consists of 15 residues.